These 16 T cell receptor beta chains were sequenced from one sample in a study of T cells in narcolepsy. Clones were sequenced by immunoSEQ multiplex PCR, and TCRdb holds only the in-frame ones, with some missing. This sample yields about 25,000 clones, of which about four fifths are seen a single time; roughly 0.65% belongs to the top ten. Sequencing was carried out using CD45RA- memory CD4+ T cells from PBMCs. Source of these receptors: a human donor with narcolepsy.

The V gene is TRBV6-5, the J gene TRBJ1-5; TRBD1 matches at 11 bases. Germline V lookup: CDR1 MNHEY, CDR2 SVGAGI. Losses at the gene ends were 2 bases for V and 4 bases for J; bases not matched to a gene: 4. This CDR3 region has 16 residues. CDR3 amino acids: CASSYSRDRGNQPQHF. CDR3 nucleotide sequence: TGTGCCAGCAGTTACAGTAGGGACAGGGGGAATCAGCCCCAGCATTTT.

V gene TRBV29-1 combines with J gene TRBJ1-2; D unclear. Trimming took off 4 bases at V and 3 bases at J, with 21 bases between the two ends. CDR3 length equals 16 residues. Germline-derived CDR1 and CDR2 are SQVTM and ANQGSEA. The CDR3 nucleotides are TGCAGCGTTGGGGCCCGGCTAACGGGGTCTGACTATGGCTACACCTTC. Residues: CSVGARLTGSDYGYTF.

The chain is built from TRBV14 and TRBJ1-1; 12 positions match TRBD1. The CDR3 is 20 amino acids. Germline CDR1 is SGHDN and CDR2 is FVKESK. V shed 0 bases and J 1 base; nucleotides not matched to a gene: 12. The CDR3: CASSQEIPIWDRGQNTEAFF. CDR3 nucleotides: TGTGCCAGCAGCCAAGAAATCCCTATTTGGGACAGGGGGCAGAACACTGAAGCTTTCTTT.

The V gene is TRBV10-3, the J gene TRBJ1-1; D unclear. Trimming stripped 4 bases from V and 3 bases from J, with 6 bases between. Germline V CDR1 and CDR2: ENHRY, SYGVKD. CDR3 length: 12 residues. Here the CDR3 DNA reads TGTGCCATCAGTGTTCGGGACACTGAAGCTTTCTTT. This translates into CAISVRDTEAFF.

The V and J genes are TRBV14 and TRBJ2-3; TRBD2 agrees at 9 bases. With 1 base clipped from V and 3 bases from J, the junction kept 20 bases outside the gene matches. CDR1 and CDR2 from the germline V gene are SGHDN and FVKESK. The CDR3 length is 21 residues. CDR3 amino acids: CASSQAIEIAGALGVTDTQYF. The CDR3 coding sequence is TGTGCCAGCAGCCAAGCGATAGAGATAGCGGGAGCATTGGGGGTAACAGATACGCAGTATTTT.

This rearrangement joins TRBV29-1 to TRBJ2-7, with 9 bases fitting TRBD2. The junction had 9 bases not matched to a gene; V was cut back by 4 bases and J by 2 bases. Germline loops: CDR1 SQVTM, CDR2 ANQGSEA. The CDR3 consists of 15 residues. The CDR3 reads CSVAPLAGAPYEQYF. In nucleotides, the CDR3 is TGCAGCGTTGCCCCACTAGCGGGTGCACCCTACGAGCAGTACTTC.

The chain couples TRBV4-2 to TRBJ1-2; possibly TRBD1 for D (6 bases). This CDR3 is 11 amino acids long. Between the trimmed V and J ends, which lost 3 bases and 11 bases, there was a span of 10 bases. Per the germline V gene, CDR1 is LGHNA and CDR2 is YNFKEQ. The CDR3 loop is CASSHDRWYTF. CDR3 bases: TGTGCCAGCAGCCATGACAGGTGGTACACCTTC.

The chain is built from TRBV2 and TRBJ2-2, with unresolved D. V lost 5 bases and J lost 3, with 4 bases in between. The CDR3 has 12 amino acids. Per germline, CDR1 SNHLY and CDR2 FYNNEI. CDR3: CASSYHTGELFF. The CDR3 DNA follows: TGTGCCAGCAGTTACCACACCGGGGAGCTGTTTTTT. The full variable domain, its missing parts supplied by reference TRBV2 and TRBJ2-2, is EPEVTQTPSHQVTQMGQEVILRCVPISNHLYFYWYRQILGQKVEFLVSFYNNEISEKSEIFDDQFSVERPDGSNFTLKIRSTKLEDSAMYFCASSYHTGELFFGEGSRLTVL.

This clone showed up just a few times. In the same sample, other DNA sequences code for this CDR3. The chain carries TRBV6-1 and TRBJ1-2; D may be TRBD1 (5 bases). In germline, CDR1 is MNHNS, CDR2 SASEGT. V lost 7 bases, J lost 5 bases, and 14 bases lay in between. This CDR3 region has 13 residues. CDR3 residues: CASNPTGLYGYTF. Written as DNA, the CDR3 is TGTGCCAGCAATCCAACGGGACTGTATGGCTACACCTTC.

The rearrangement uses TRBV25-1 and TRBJ1-1, with TRBD1 as a possible D gene (6 bases). V was shortened by 8 bases and J by 2 bases, with 12 bases between the two germline ends. The CDR3 has 13 amino acids. Germline V gene data show CDR1 as MGHDK and CDR2 as SYGVNS. CDR3 in amino acids: CASCSTGNTEAFF. The CDR3 nucleotides are TGTGCCAGCTGCTCGACAGGAAACACTGAAGCTTTCTTT.

The chain uses TRBV7-3 and TRBJ2-1; 9 positions match TRBD1. J was trimmed by 2 bases and V by 1 base; bases with no gene match: 3. The CDR3 is 16 amino acids. Germline V gene sequence: CDR1 SGHTA, CDR2 FQGTGA. Here the CDR3 DNA reads TGTGCCAGCAGCTTAAAGGGGACAGGGCCCTACAATGAGCAGTTCTTC. Protein: CASSLKGTGPYNEQFF.

The chain links TRBV5-1 to TRBJ2-7; 8 nucleotides match TRBD1. Germline values: CDR1 SGHRS, CDR2 YFSETQ. The CDR3 runs 14 residues. Unmatched junction bases numbered 13, after V lost 7 bases and J lost 7 bases. The CDR3 bases are TGCGCCAGCTTAGGAGACAGGGGTTTAGGGGAGCAGTACTTC. Its protein product is CASLGDRGLGEQYF.

This clone appeared a few times. The chain carries TRBV28 and TRBJ1-2; D gene ambiguous. The V end lost 7 bases, the J end lost 2 bases, and 8 bases lay between the germline ends. This CDR3 spans 12 amino acids. The germline V gene encodes CDR1 MDHEN and CDR2 SYDVKM. For the CDR3, the DNA is TGTGCCAGCACCATTCTCAACTATGGCTACACCTTC. Protein sequence: CASTILNYGYTF.

This rearrangement joins TRBV14 to TRBJ2-5; possible D gene TRBD1, 5 bases. The germline gives CDR1 SGHDN, CDR2 FVKESK. Trimming removed 1 base at V and 5 bases at J, with 17 bases between. This CDR3 comprises 16 residues. CDR3 sequence: CASSQAFAGRRETQYF. CDR3 coding DNA: TGTGCCAGCAGCCAAGCCTTCGCAGGGCGAAGGGAGACCCAGTACTTC.

CDR3 nucleotide sequence: TGTGCCAGTAGTATAACGGGAGGTGTCGGGAGTAACCACAATGAGCAGTTCTTC. Translating it yields CASSITGGVGSNHNEQFF. The chain carries TRBV19 and TRBJ2-1; 7 nucleotides line up with TRBD2. The germline V gene has CDR1 LNHDA and CDR2 SQIVND (reference sequence). Unmatched junction bases numbered 15, after V lost 2 bases and J lost 5 bases. The CDR3 sequence is 18 residues long.

The chain has TRBV19 and TRBJ1-2; possibly TRBD1 for D (5 bases). Germline CDR1 LNHDA, CDR2 SQIVND (reference sequence). Deletions cut 4 bases from V and 7 bases from J, with 13 bases between. This CDR3 comprises 13 residues. CDR3 nucleotide sequence: TGTGCCAGTAGTACCGGGCCGGGGGGTGGCTACACCTTC. Encoded protein: CASSTGPGGGYTF.